A selection of T cell receptor beta chains follows, all from one sample in a study of OX40 agonist ivuxolimab in advanced cancers. Method: immunoSEQ multiplex PCR; TCRdb's copy keeps in-frame clones and lacks some. The sample holds roughly 95,000 clones, around 86% seen once. This specimen was CD4+ or CD8+ T cells sorted from blood, taken in a trial of the OX40 agonist ivuxolimab. The receptors derive from an adult with an advanced solid tumor such as melanoma, head and neck, liver or kidney cancer. CDR3s include the opening cysteine and the closing phenylalanine or tryptophan. The D gene is left open where the match is weak. Size is omitted from some rows. Given values are once, few, many or a class for expanded clones.

j_gene,v_gene,d_gene,abundance,CDR3nt,CDR3aa
TRBJ2-7,TRBV28,TRBD2,NA,TGTGCCAGCGGGACTAGCGGGAGGTCGCGAGCCTACGAGCAGTACTTC,CASGTSGRSRAYEQYF
TRBJ2-5,TRBV30,NA,NA,TGTGCCTGGAGGCCAGGGGGGGCCAGGGAGACCCAGTACTTC,CAWRPGGARETQYF
TRBJ2-1,TRBV29-1,NA,NA,TGCAGCGTTGGGTCGGTAGGGGGCAATGAGCAGTTCTTC,CSVGSVGGNEQFF
TRBJ2-1,TRBV28,TRBD1,NA,TGTGCCAGCAACCGTGGACAGGGTAATGAGCAGTTCTTC,CASNRGQGNEQFF
TRBJ2-3,TRBV11-2,NA,once,TGTGCCAGCAGCTTAGTCCTGGCTAGTGTTGAAGATACGCAGTATTTT,CASSLVLASVEDTQYF
TRBJ2-7,TRBV28,NA,NA,TGTGCCAGCAGTACCACCTACGAGCAGTACTTC,CASSTTYEQYF
TRBJ2-1,TRBV7-2,NA,few,TGTGCCAGCAGCCCCGCGTCCGGGTATGAGCAGTTCTTC,CASSPASGYEQFF
TRBJ1-2,TRBV7-9,TRBD1,NA,TGTGCCAGCAGCTTAACGGGGACAGCTTATGGCTACACCTTC,CASSLTGTAYGYTF
TRBJ2-1,TRBV11-3,NA,NA,TGTGCCAGCACTAGCAACTCCTACAATGAGCAGTTCTTC,CASTSNSYNEQFF
TRBJ2-7,TRBV11-3,NA,NA,TGTGCCAGCAGCTTAGATAGCGTCACCTACGAGCAGTACTTC,CASSLDSVTYEQYF
TRBJ2-1,TRBV27,TRBD2,NA,TGTGCCAGCAGTTTGGCGGGAGGGTTTTACAATGAGCAGTTCTTC,CASSLAGGFYNEQFF
TRBJ1-3,TRBV5-4,NA,NA,TGTGCCAGCAGCTTGGACGGACGCTCTGGAAACACCATATATTTT,CASSLDGRSGNTIYF
TRBJ1-2,TRBV6-5,NA,NA,TGTGCCAGCAGTCCCGGGCCTACCCCAGGCTACACCTTC,CASSPGPTPGYTF
TRBJ1-1,TRBV7-9,NA,many,TGTGCCAGCAGCTTAGCGTTTACAGTTACTGAAGCTTTCTTT,CASSLAFTVTEAFF
TRBJ2-2,TRBV2,NA,NA,TGTGCCAGCAGCCCAGTGGCGGACGGGGAGCTGTTTTTT,CASSPVADGELFF
TRBJ2-5,TRBV19,NA,NA,TGTGCCAGTAGAGGACAGGGATTGACTAGCAGTCTCCAAGAGACCCAGTACTTC,CASRGQGLTSSLQETQYF
TRBJ1-5,TRBV19,NA,few,TGTGCCAGGCCTCTTCCGGGACAACCTCCCATTATGCCCCAGCATTTT,CARPLPGQPPIMPQHF
TRBJ1-4,TRBV19,NA,NA,TGTGCCAGTAGTACGAGGGCCACAACTAATGAAAAACTGTTTTTT,CASSTRATTNEKLFF
TRBJ2-5,TRBV7-2,TRBD2,NA,TGTGCCAGCAGCTTAGGTGGCGGGGGGGAGACCCAGTACTTC,CASSLGGGGETQYF
TRBJ1-5,TRBV5-1,NA,NA,TGCGCCAGCAGCTTGGGGTTAGGAGGCAATCAGCCCCAGCATTTT,CASSLGLGGNQPQHF
TRBJ2-3,TRBV6-1,NA,NA,TGTGCCAGCAGTGAAGGGGCTAGCACAGATACGCAGTATTTT,CASSEGASTDTQYF
TRBJ2-5,TRBV6-1,NA,NA,TGTGCCAGCAGTCCGTATCGGAGCAGGGAGACCCAGTACTTC,CASSPYRSRETQYF
TRBJ2-5,TRBV7-8,NA,once,TGTGCCAGCAGCTCGGCCGGTTGGGGGGAACAAGAGACCCAGTACTTC,CASSSAGWGEQETQYF
TRBJ2-2,TRBV5-1,NA,NA,TGCGCCAGCAGCTTGAACAGGGTCGTCGGCACCGGGGAGCTGTTTTTT,CASSLNRVVGTGELFF
TRBJ2-5,TRBV7-9,TRBD2,NA,TGTGCCAGCAGCTTCTCAACGGGAGGACCCGGGACCCAGTACTTC,CASSFSTGGPGTQYF
TRBJ1-3,TRBV21-1,NA,NA,TGTGCCAGCAGGCTCGCGGAAAGGACTTCGAACACCATATATTTT,CASRLAERTSNTIYF
TRBJ2-1,TRBV5-6,TRBD2,NA,TGTGCCAGCAGCTTACTAGCGGGCCCCTACAATGAGCAGTTCTTC,CASSLLAGPYNEQFF
TRBJ2-3,TRBV18,NA,NA,TGTGCCAGCTCACCACCCAGCACACCTAGCACAGATACGCAGTATTTT,CASSPPSTPSTDTQYF
TRBJ2-1,TRBV5-1,NA,NA,TGCGCCAGCAGCTTGCAGGGGAACAATGAGCAGTTCTTC,CASSLQGNNEQFF
TRBJ2-2,TRBV9,NA,NA,TGTGCCAGCAGCCCCCGGGACCCCACGACCGGGGAGCTGTTTTTT,CASSPRDPTTGELFF